The 23 T cell receptor beta chains given below trace back to one sample, sequenced in a study of persistence of HIV-infected CD4 T cells. The immunoSEQ assay was version 4, run in survey mode. Generated by immunoSEQ multiplex PCR, the TCRdb table keeps only in-frame clones and is missing some. The table lists approximately 32,000 clones, roughly four fifths of them singletons. These receptors have no known antigen. The stimulus was an HIV-1 Gag 15-mer peptide pool, about 1 ug/peptide/mL. Memory cells lacking CD40L and CD69 with high CD45RO were sorted. Sequences were derived from CD4+ T cells sorted from PBMCs after approximately 19-hour stimulation, sampled from a patient who received antiretroviral therapy. The receptors here all came from an adult woman with HIV who was CMV-seropositive.

The rearrangement uses TRBV7-7 and TRBJ2-1; possibly TRBD1 or TRBD2 for D (6 bases each). V lost 1 base to trimming and J lost 2 bases, with 9 bases between them. CDR1 and CDR2 from the germline V gene are SSHAT and FNYEAQ (reference sequence). The length of the CDR3 is 15 residues. CDR3 sequence: CASSLGGATYNEQFF. CDR3 in DNA: TGTGCCAGCAGCTTAGGGGGGGCTACCTACAATGAGCAGTTCTTC.

V gene TRBV6-2 or TRBV6-3 combines with J gene TRBJ2-1, with 10 bases fitting TRBD2. Losses at the gene ends were 5 bases for V and 12 bases for J; bases not matched to a gene: 13. Germline assignment: CDR1 MNHEY and CDR2 SVGEGT. The CDR3 covers 15 residues. The CDR3 sequence is CASSHPSGGLQWQFF. CDR3 bases: TGTGCCAGCAGTCATCCTAGCGGGGGCCTCCAGTGGCAGTTCTTC.

This rearrangement joins TRBV2 to TRBJ1-5; the D gene is possibly TRBD1 (5 bases). The CDR3 runs 14 residues. Deletions cut 3 bases from V and 5 bases from J, with 11 bases between. Germline CDR1 and CDR2: SNHLY and FYNNEI. The CDR3 region has the DNA TGTGCCAGCAGTGACTCCAGGGCCGATCAGCCCCAGCATTTT. It yields the protein CASSDSRADQPQHF.

The rearrangement joins TRBV30 to TRBJ2-5; D tentatively fits TRBD1 or TRBD2 (5 bases each). V lost 5 bases and J 5 bases, leaving 12 bases between the germline ends. Germline V gives CDR1 GTSNPN, CDR2 SVGIG (reference sequence). This CDR3 has 12 amino acids. Here the CDR3 DNA reads TGTGCCTGGGACAGCGGCGGTGAGACCCAGTACTTC. It is translated as CAWDSGGETQYF.

The CDR3 reads CASTRRDRGNTGELFF. Here the CDR3 DNA reads TGTGCCAGTACCCGCCGGGACAGGGGGAACACCGGGGAGCTGTTTTTT. The chain joins TRBV19 to TRBJ2-2; 10 bases agree with TRBD1. This CDR3 is 16 amino acids long. V shed 7 bases and J 1 base; nucleotides not matched to a gene: 6. CDR1 and CDR2 from the germline V gene are LNHDA and SQIVND (reference sequence).

This chain joins TRBV25-1 and TRBJ1-4; D unresolved. Germline CDR1 and CDR2: MGHDK and SYGVNS. There are 11 residues in the CDR3. V lost 4 bases and J lost 8, with 5 bases in between. DNA for the CDR3: TGTGCCAGCAGTGGGTGGGAAAAACTGTTTTTT. Translated, it gives CASSGWEKLFF.

This sequence joins TRBV7-9 and TRBJ1-4, with D possibly being TRBD1 (6 bases). The V end was cut by 1 base, the J end by 2 bases, with 8 bases between. CDR3 length: 15 amino acids. CDR1 and CDR2 from the germline V gene are SEHNR and FQNEAQ (reference sequence). Here the CDR3 DNA reads TGTGCCAGCAGCTTAGAAACAGGGACTAATGAAAAACTGTTTTTT. This sequence encodes CASSLETGTNEKLFF.

This rearrangement joins TRBV3-1 (or the pseudogene TRBV3-2) to TRBJ1-4; D may be TRBD1 (6 bases). The CDR3 totals 16 residues. V was shortened by 1 base and J by 7 bases, with 16 bases between the two germline ends. Germline V gene lookup returns CDR1 LGHDT and CDR2 YNNKEL (reference sequence). CDR3 nucleotides: TGTGCCAGCAGCCAAGTCGCAGGGAGGGGGGGTGAAAAACTGTTTTTT. Its protein is CASSQVAGRGGEKLFF.

V usage is TRBV5-1 and J usage is TRBJ1-1; D gene uncertain. CDR3 length equals 14 residues. The V end lost 5 bases, the J end lost 7 bases, and 18 bases lay between the germline ends. The germline V gene encodes CDR1 SGHRS and CDR2 YFSETQ. The CDR3 sequence: CASRPQDGWFEAFF. CDR3 sequence (DNA): TGCGCCAGCAGACCCCAGGACGGATGGTTTGAAGCTTTCTTT. The whole variable domain, filled in from reference TRBV5-1 and TRBJ1-1, reads KAGVTQTPRYLIKTRGQQVTLSCSPISGHRSVSWYQQTPGQGLQFLFEYFSETQRNKGNFPGRFSGRQFSNSRSEMNVSTLELGDSALYLCASRPQDGWFEAFFGQGTRLTVV.

This clone was seen more than once but under ten times. The chain couples TRBV6-2 or TRBV6-3 to TRBJ1-5, with 12 bases aligning to TRBD1. Germline CDR1 reads MNHEY; CDR2 reads SVGEGT. The trim removed 2 bases at V and 7 bases at J, leaving 15 bases unmatched. The CDR3 has 19 amino acids. In DNA form, the CDR3 reads TGTGCCAGCAGTTACGCCGAACTTTCCGGGACAGGGGGCAGGCAGCCCCAGCATTTT. Protein product: CASSYAELSGTGGRQPQHF.

Only one count was recorded for this clone. CDR3 sequence reads: CASKAGPSGNEQFF. The CDR3 bases are TGCGCCAGCAAAGCAGGACCCTCCGGCAATGAGCAGTTCTTC. The rearrangement links TRBV5-1 to TRBJ2-1; D is uncertain. V dropped 6 bases and J dropped 6 bases, with 16 bases sitting between them. CDR3 length: 14 amino acids. Germline V gene data show CDR1 as SGHRS and CDR2 as YFSETQ.

The chain recombines TRBV3-1 (or the pseudogene TRBV3-2) with TRBJ1-1, with a weak D call TRBD1 (6 bases). Trimming stripped 0 bases from V and 7 bases from J, with 12 bases between. Germline V gene sequence: CDR1 LGHDT, CDR2 YNNKEL (reference sequence). This CDR3 has 14 amino acids. Here the CDR3 DNA reads TGTGCCAGCAGCCAAGACAGGGGAGTAAATGAAGCTTTCTTT. This sequence encodes CASSQDRGVNEAFF.

This chain links TRBV5-1 with TRBJ2-1; D is unresolved. Per the germline V gene, CDR1 is SGHRS and CDR2 is YFSETQ. Trimming shortened V by 5 bases and J by 6 bases, and 12 bases separated the two germline ends. This CDR3 has 13 amino acids. CDR3 protein: CASRFGPSNEQFF. CDR3 bases: TGCGCCAGCAGATTCGGCCCCAGCAATGAGCAGTTCTTC.

This chain uses TRBV9 with TRBJ2-5; 8 positions match TRBD2. The germline gives CDR1 SGDLS, CDR2 YYNGEE. The CDR3 has 16 residues. Trimming took 3 bases from V and 4 from J; bases not matched to a gene: 11. The CDR3 nucleotides read TGTGCCAGCAGCGCAAGTGTCGGGGGGGTAGGAGAGACCCAGTACTTC. Protein: CASSASVGGVGETQYF.

The chain links TRBV7-6 to TRBJ2-1; 10 bases map to TRBD2. CDR3 length: 17 residues. Per the germline V gene, CDR1 is SGHVS and CDR2 is FNYEAQ. Unmatched junction bases numbered 10, after V lost 1 base and J lost 7 bases. This CDR3 is CASSLEASGGLANEQFF. Written as DNA, the CDR3 is TGTGCCAGCAGCTTAGAGGCTAGCGGGGGCCTTGCTAATGAGCAGTTCTTC.

This chain joins TRBV29-1 and TRBJ1-1; 7 bases line up with TRBD1. The CDR3 spans 12 residues. Trimming removed 0 bases from V and 9 bases from J; junction bases left unmatched: 4. Germline V lookup: CDR1 SQVTM, CDR2 ANQGSEA. CDR3: CSVEDDRVKAFF. CDR3 DNA: TGCAGCGTTGAAGACGACAGGGTGAAAGCTTTCTTT.

This clone was picked up a small number of times. The gene calls are TRBV19 and TRBJ2-3; no definite D call. Germline loops: CDR1 LNHDA, CDR2 SQIVND (reference sequence). The CDR3 is 13 amino acids. Trimming stripped 6 bases from V and 0 bases from J, with 7 bases between. CDR3 nucleotide sequence: TGTGCCAGTAGAATGAGCAGCACAGATACGCAGTATTTT. This sequence encodes CASRMSSTDTQYF. The whole variable domain, remainder taken from reference TRBV19 and TRBJ2-3, is DGGITQSPKYLFRKEGQNVTLSCEQNLNHDAMYWYRQDPGQGLRLIYYSQIVNDFQKGDIAEGYSVSREKKESFPLTVTSAQKNPTAFYLCASRMSSTDTQYFGPGTRLTVL.

V and J are TRBV10-1 and TRBJ2-1; D possibly uses TRBD1 or TRBD2 (6 bases each). Trimming removed 4 bases from V and 9 bases from J, with 25 bases in between. CDR1 and CDR2 from the germline V gene are WNHNN and SYGVQD (reference sequence). The CDR3 covers 17 residues. The chain's CDR3 is CASSGPIRVGGLVEQFF. Here the CDR3 DNA reads TGCGCCAGCAGTGGCCCGATCAGGGTCGGGGGCCTAGTTGAGCAGTTCTTC.

The V call is TRBV5-6, the J call TRBJ2-7; TRBD1 is a possible D gene (5 bases). The CDR3 extends over 14 amino acids. Trimming took off 1 base at V and 3 bases at J, with 11 bases between the two ends. Per the germline V gene, CDR1 is SGHDT and CDR2 is YYEEEE. CDR3 protein: CASSLRGTRYEQYF. CDR3 bases: TGTGCCAGCAGCTTGAGGGGTACACGCTACGAGCAGTACTTC. Combining the CDR3 with reference TRBV5-6 and TRBJ2-7 gives the whole variable domain DAGVTQSPTHLIKTRGQQVTLRCSPKSGHDTVSWYQQALGQGPQFIFQYYEEEERQRGNFPDRFSGHQFPNYSSELNVNALLLGDSALYLCASSLRGTRYEQYFGPGTRLTVT.

This chain connects TRBV27 to TRBJ2-7; 9 bases are a match to TRBD2. Per the germline V gene, CDR1 is MNHEY and CDR2 is SMNVEV (reference sequence). The CDR3 sequence is 16 residues long. Trimming at V came to 5 bases and at J to 0 bases, leaving 8 bases not matched to a gene. In nucleotides, the CDR3 is TGTGCCAGCAGTCCGACCCCGGGACTAGCCTCCTACGAGCAGTACTTC. It is translated as CASSPTPGLASYEQYF.

A few counts support this clone. The CDR3, as DNA: TGCGCCAGCACCCGGGACACCAGGTTGGCGGCTGAGCAGTTCTTC. This codes for CASTRDTRLAAEQFF. This chain connects TRBV5-1 to TRBJ2-1, with D maybe TRBD1 (6 bases). Trimming shortened V by 6 bases and J by 9 bases, and 22 bases separated the two germline ends. Per the germline V gene, CDR1 is SGHRS and CDR2 is YFSETQ. CDR3 size: 15 residues.

This rearrangement joins TRBV10-3 to TRBJ2-7, with TRBD2 matching 11 bases. The germline CDR1 and CDR2 sequences are ENHRY and SYGVKD. J gave up 7 bases and V 4 bases, and 6 bases lay outside the gene matches. The CDR3 sequence is 14 residues long. Written as DNA, the CDR3 is TGTGCCATCAGTGTGTCGACTAGCGGGACAGAGCAGTACTTC. Amino acids: CAISVSTSGTEQYF.

The chain carries TRBV7-2 and TRBJ2-6; no definite D call. V was clipped by 0 bases and J by 4 bases, with 7 bases between them. In germline, CDR1 is SGHTA, CDR2 FQGNSA. The CDR3 runs to 15 residues. CDR3 protein: CASSLAGLGANVLTF. In DNA form, the CDR3 reads TGTGCCAGCAGCTTAGCAGGGCTAGGGGCCAACGTCCTGACTTTC.